This T cell receptor (beta chain) was found in a study of T cells in Graves' hyperthyroidism and ophthalmopathy. Ten or more counts support this clonotype. Its antigen is not known. Study conclusions and caveats: Model output signaled ophthalmopathy a median approximately six months ahead of onset. Most expanded thyroid clonotypes above 0.001 also appeared in blood.

RNA transcripts provided the source from which TCR beta CDR3 regions were amplified. Researchers ran a first-round RT-PCR on the TCR CDR3 using the HTBI primer set. TCRdb recomputed calls from the multiplex PCR reads with MiXCR, one row per CDR3 protein. The profile shows about 520,000 distinct CDR3 sequences, roughly a quarter of them singletons. Cells are PBMCs isolated from more than 8.5 ml of fresh blood. The TCR comes from a woman aged 30 to 39 with Graves' ophthalmopathy. Sequenced material: blood.

The CDR3 is CASSDEGGVRSYEQYF. Here the CDR3 DNA reads TGCGCCAGCAGTGACGAGGGGGGAGTTAGGTCCTACGAGCAGTACTTC. V is TRBV10-2 and J is TRBJ2-7; D assignment may be TRBD1 or TRBD2 (6 bases each). Between the trimmed V and J ends, which lost 3 bases and 1 base, there was a span of 16 bases. CDR1 and CDR2 (germline): WSHSY, SAAADI. The CDR3 is 16 residues long.